The next 10 T cell receptor beta chains were all read from a single sample in a study of cytomegalovirus exposure and HLA in healthy donors. PCR involved 60 Vbeta and 13 Jbeta primers. Generated by immunoSEQ multiplex PCR, the TCRdb table keeps only in-frame clones and is missing some. The sample holds about 140,000 clones, roughly 79% seen once. The sample was PBMCs. The source is a woman between 35 and 50 years old in good health and CMV-seronegative.

The rearrangement links TRBV28 to TRBJ2-5, with TRBD1 matching over 10 bases. The germline V gene has CDR1 MDHEN and CDR2 SYDVKM. Trimming cost V 7 bases and J 11 bases; bases outside gene matches: 10. The CDR3 covers 13 residues. The CDR3: CASTDRGRGEQYF. The CDR3 DNA is TGTGCCAGCACTGACAGGGGGCGAGGAGAGCAGTACTTC.

The V call is TRBV19, the J call TRBJ1-5; D is undetermined. Germline CDR1 and CDR2: LNHDA and SQIVND (reference sequence). Trimming left V 1 base short and J 4 bases short, with 8 bases between. This CDR3 has 14 amino acids. CDR3 nucleotides: TGTGCCAGTAGTATAGTTTCGGGAAATCAGCCCCAGCATTTT. This translates into CASSIVSGNQPQHF. The variable domain in full, completed from reference TRBV19 and TRBJ1-5, reads DGGITQSPKYLFRKEGQNVTLSCEQNLNHDAMYWYRQDPGQGLRLIYYSQIVNDFQKGDIAEGYSVSREKKESFPLTVTSAQKNPTAFYLCASSIVSGNQPQHFGDGTRLSIL.

This clone was detected only a few times. The chain uses TRBV27 and TRBJ2-3; the match to TRBD2 covers 10 bases. The length of the CDR3 is 16 residues. CDR1 MNHEY and CDR2 SMNVEV come from the germline V gene (reference sequence). After removal of 5 bases from V and 5 bases from J, the junction contained 10 bases not matched to a gene. The CDR3 coding sequence is TGTGCCAGCAGTCCGATTAGCGGGAGGTGGTTAGATACGCAGTATTTT. The encoded protein is CASSPISGRWLDTQYF.

The rearrangement links TRBV11-3 to TRBJ2-7, with a possible D match to TRBD1 (6 bases). The CDR3 covers 13 residues. V was cut by 2 bases and J by 6 bases, with 11 bases left in between. Germline V lookup: CDR1 SGHNT, CDR2 YENEEA. For the CDR3, the DNA is TGTGCCAGCAGCTTAATCCAGGGGAGCGAGCAGTACTTC. The encoded protein is CASSLIQGSEQYF.

This chain connects TRBV6-1 to TRBJ1-2; D call uncertain. Trimming removed 2 bases at V and 8 bases at J, with 12 bases between. The CDR3 is 13 residues long. CDR1 is MNHNS and CDR2 is SASEGT in the germline V gene. The CDR3 sequence is CASSEYQEVGYTF. CDR3 DNA: TGTGCCAGCAGTGAATATCAAGAGGTCGGCTACACCTTC.

This clone was seen a single time. The chain joins TRBV5-1 to TRBJ2-2, with TRBD2 identical over 13 bases. Germline values: CDR1 SGHRS, CDR2 YFSETQ. The junction had 6 bases not matched to a gene; V was cut back by 4 bases and J by 6 bases. CDR3 length: 16 amino acids. The CDR3, as DNA: TGCGCCAGCAGCAGACTAGCGGGAGGTGTGCCCGGGGAGCTGTTTTTT. Translation gives CASSRLAGGVPGELFF.

This clone was seen a handful of times. The chain carries TRBV4-3 and TRBJ2-5; 15 bases fit TRBD2. CDR1 and CDR2 from the germline V gene are LGHNA and YSLEER. J lost 4 bases, V lost 6 bases, and 12 bases had no gene match. The CDR3 spans 18 residues. The CDR3 bases are TGCGCCAGCAGTGAAACGGCCGGGACTAGCGGGAGGCTAGAGACCCAGTACTTC. This encodes CASSETAGTSGRLETQYF.

This chain connects TRBV6-1 to TRBJ2-7; TRBD1 matches 10 bases. Germline V gene data show CDR1 as MNHNS and CDR2 as SASEGT. With V trimmed by 6 bases and J by 7 bases, 9 bases remained unmatched. The CDR3 covers 14 residues. DNA of the CDR3: TGTGCCAGCAGCGAACCCGGACAGGGGGGGGAGCAGTACTTC. Encoded protein: CASSEPGQGGEQYF.

J is TRBJ1-5 and V is TRBV2, with 7 bases aligning to TRBD1. The CDR3 is 15 amino acids. Germline V gene sequence: CDR1 SNHLY, CDR2 FYNNEI. V shed 5 bases, J shed 4 bases, and the junction held 8 bases outside the gene matches. DNA for the CDR3: TGTGCCAGCAGTATCGAACAGGGGTTGAATCAGCCCCAGCATTTT. It encodes CASSIEQGLNQPQHF. Supplemented by reference TRBV2 and TRBJ1-5, the full variable domain reads EPEVTQTPSHQVTQMGQEVILRCVPISNHLYFYWYRQILGQKVEFLVSFYNNEISEKSEIFDDQFSVERPDGSNFTLKIRSTKLEDSAMYFCASSIEQGLNQPQHFGDGTRLSIL.

V and J are TRBV9 and TRBJ2-3; a possible D gene is TRBD1 (6 bases). The V end lost 0 bases, the J end lost 6 bases, and 11 bases lay between the germline ends. The germline CDR1 and CDR2 sequences are SGDLS and YYNGEE. This CDR3 contains 14 residues. CDR3 in amino acids: CASSVDPGADTQYF. DNA of the CDR3: TGTGCCAGCAGCGTAGATCCAGGGGCCGATACGCAGTATTTT. The variable domain in full, completed from reference TRBV9 and TRBJ2-3, reads DSGVTQTPKHLITATGQRVTLRCSPRSGDLSVYWYQQSLDQGLQFLIQYYNGEERAKGNILERFSAQQFPDLHSELNLSSLELGDSALYFCASSVDPGADTQYFGPGTRLTVL.